Presented here are 6 T cell receptor beta chains from one specimen sequenced in a study of cytomegalovirus exposure and HLA in healthy donors. Clones were read by immunoSEQ multiplex PCR, and TCRdb kept only the in-frame ones, dropping some. The sample records about 200,000 clones, around 80% being singletons. The sample was PBMCs. The receptors were gathered from a woman aged 25 to 39 in good health and CMV-seropositive.

This clone was seen a handful of times. The chain has TRBV30 and TRBJ1-2, with 7 positions matching TRBD1. The CDR3 runs 12 residues. CDR1 GTSNPN and CDR2 SVGIG come from the germline V gene (reference sequence). V lost 3 bases to trimming and J lost 5 bases; unmatched junction nucleotides: 3. CDR3 amino acids: CAWSTGDYGYTF. The CDR3 region has the DNA TGTGCCTGGAGCACAGGGGATTATGGCTACACCTTC.

The chain uses TRBV7-2 and TRBJ2-1; D uncertain. The CDR3 is made up of 14 amino acids. Per the germline V gene, CDR1 is SGHTA and CDR2 is FQGNSA. The ends were cut back, 1 base at V and 6 bases at J, with 10 bases in the middle. The CDR3 nucleotides are TGTGCCAGCAGCTTAGACAGAATCCTCAATGAGCAGTTCTTC. Its protein product is CASSLDRILNEQFF.

The genes are TRBV5-1 and TRBJ1-1; 7 bases are shared with TRBD1. The V gene end was trimmed by 0 bases and the J gene end by 0 bases; junction bases not matched to a gene: 2. The CDR3 extends over 15 amino acids. CDR1 SGHRS and CDR2 YFSETQ come from the germline V gene. The DNA of the CDR3 is TGCGCCAGCAGCTTGGACAGGGGATTGAACACTGAAGCTTTCTTT. Its translation: CASSLDRGLNTEAFF.

The rearrangement links TRBV4-1 to TRBJ1-5; D remains unclear. CDR3 length: 17 residues. The V gene lost 2 bases and the J gene lost 7 bases, with 21 bases spanning the gap. From germline, CDR1 is MGHRA and CDR2 YSYEKL. The CDR3 reads CASSQFPRDSHGQPQHF. The DNA for the CDR3 is TGCGCCAGCAGCCAATTTCCCCGGGATTCCCATGGCCAGCCCCAGCATTTT.

Concerning this clone itself: Germline and junction disagree at one end, which may indicate a read error. CDR3 protein: CPRGPGHTEAFF. Written as DNA, the CDR3 is TGCCCCAGGGGGCCAGGGCACACTGAAGCTTTCTTT. This chain connects TRBV23-1 to TRBJ1-1, with 8 positions matching TRBD1. TRBV23-1 is filed as an ORF, its function uncertain. The CDR3 covers 12 residues.

This clone has only one observation. The chain's CDR3 is CAWSVLRVGNTEAFF. CDR3 coding DNA: TGTGCCTGGAGTGTACTCAGGGTCGGAAACACTGAAGCTTTCTTT. The genes are TRBV30 and TRBJ1-1; tentatively, D is TRBD1 (5 bases). The CDR3 covers 15 residues. Deletions cut 0 bases from V and 2 bases from J, with 13 bases between. Germline V gene data show CDR1 as GTSNPN and CDR2 as SVGIG (reference sequence).